This T cell receptor beta chain stems from a study of OX40 agonist ivuxolimab in advanced cancers. Study-wide results and limits: More expanded clones were seen, on average, in CD8+ T cells than in CD4+. Low normalized T-cell clonal expansion was also seen in some nonresponders.

Worth noting for this clone: Its target is not known.

V shed 3 bases and J shed 7 bases, with 6 bases lying between them. This CDR3 region has 11 residues. Germline V lookup: CDR1 ENHRY, CDR2 SYGVKD. If patients had autoimmune disease history or systemic immunosuppression, they were excluded. Produced via immunoSEQ multiplex PCR; TCRdb's table is partial and in-frame only. The table has about 31,000 clones, around nine tenths seen once; the top ten hold around 27%. This TCR came from an adult with an advanced solid tumor such as melanoma, head and neck, liver or kidney cancer. Material: CD4+ or CD8+ T cells sorted from blood, obtained in a trial of the OX40 agonist ivuxolimab. V and J are TRBV10-3 and TRBJ1-1; D not certain. The CDR3 protein is CAISEGLEAFF. Here the CDR3 DNA reads TGTGCCATCAGTGAAGGACTTGAAGCTTTCTTT.